This TCR beta chain was recovered during a study of CD8+CD57+ T cells in acquired aplastic anemia. Study in general: Yields of DNA that came from sorted CD4+ and CD8+ cells averaged roughly 3.3 ug. General study results and limits: Patients shared twenty-nine CD8+ CDR3 sequences with controls.

Remarks on this clonotype: Its antigen is not identified.

Both TCR beta VDJ combination and CDR3 sequence profiling were carried out. Genomic DNA was the template for this profiling. MiXCR, run by TCRdb on the reads, gives a single entry per CDR3 protein. The table shows some 200,000 distinct CDR3 sequences, with 40% to 50% occurring only once. From germline, CDR1 is LNHNV and CDR2 YYDKDF (reference sequence). The CDR3 spans 15 residues. Between the trimmed V and J ends, which lost 11 bases and 0 bases, there was a span of 17 bases. Patients who underwent sequencing had shown CD8+CD57+ cell expansion by flow cytometry. Severe acquired aplastic anemia affected all patients. Among the patients, none had received any therapy at the time of blood sampling.

The sample consisted of sorted CD4+, CD8+, or CD8+CD57+ T cells (not recorded which) from PBMCs. The gene calls are TRBV15 and TRBJ2-1; possibly TRBD2 for D (6 bases). The sequence was collected from a human donor with aplastic anemia. CDR3 bases: TGTGCCGCCGCTTGGGGGGAAAGCTCCTACAATGAGCAGTTCTTC. Its translation is CAAAWGESSYNEQFF.